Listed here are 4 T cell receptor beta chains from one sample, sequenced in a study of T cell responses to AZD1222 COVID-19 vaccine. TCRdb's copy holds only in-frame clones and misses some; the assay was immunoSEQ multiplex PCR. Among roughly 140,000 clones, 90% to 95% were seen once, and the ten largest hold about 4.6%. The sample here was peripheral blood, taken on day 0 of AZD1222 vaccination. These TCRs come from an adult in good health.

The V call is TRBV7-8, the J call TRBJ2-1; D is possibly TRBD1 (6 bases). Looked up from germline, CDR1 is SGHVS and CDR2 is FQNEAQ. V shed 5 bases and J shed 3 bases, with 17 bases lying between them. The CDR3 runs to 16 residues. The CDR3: CASSPTVRGSYNEQFF. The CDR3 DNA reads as TGTGCCAGCAGCCCAACGGTCAGGGGAAGCTACAATGAGCAGTTCTTC. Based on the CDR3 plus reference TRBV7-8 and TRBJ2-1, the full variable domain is GAGVSQSPRYKVAKRGQDVALRCDPISGHVSLFWYQQALGQGPEFLTYFQNEAQLDKSGLPSDRFFAERPEGSVSTLKIQRTQQEDSAVYLCASSPTVRGSYNEQFFGPGTRLTVL.

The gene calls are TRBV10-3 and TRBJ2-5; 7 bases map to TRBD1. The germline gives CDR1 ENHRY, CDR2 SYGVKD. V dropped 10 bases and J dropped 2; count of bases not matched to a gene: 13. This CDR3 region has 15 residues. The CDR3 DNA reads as TGTGCCAGCAGAGATCCCGGGACAGCGCAAGAGACCCAGTACTTC. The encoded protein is CASRDPGTAQETQYF.

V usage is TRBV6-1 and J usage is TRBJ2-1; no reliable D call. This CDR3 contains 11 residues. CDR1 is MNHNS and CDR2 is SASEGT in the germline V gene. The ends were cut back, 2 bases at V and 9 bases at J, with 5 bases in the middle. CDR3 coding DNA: TGTGCCAGCAGTGAACCAGTTGAGCAGTTCTTC. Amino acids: CASSEPVEQFF.

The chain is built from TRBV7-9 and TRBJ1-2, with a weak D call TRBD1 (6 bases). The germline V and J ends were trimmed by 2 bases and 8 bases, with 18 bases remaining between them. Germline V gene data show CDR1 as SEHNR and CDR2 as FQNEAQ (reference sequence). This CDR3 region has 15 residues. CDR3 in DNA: TGTGCCAGCAGCTTACAAGGCGGTCCAGGGGAGGGCTACACCTTC. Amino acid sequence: CASSLQGGPGEGYTF.